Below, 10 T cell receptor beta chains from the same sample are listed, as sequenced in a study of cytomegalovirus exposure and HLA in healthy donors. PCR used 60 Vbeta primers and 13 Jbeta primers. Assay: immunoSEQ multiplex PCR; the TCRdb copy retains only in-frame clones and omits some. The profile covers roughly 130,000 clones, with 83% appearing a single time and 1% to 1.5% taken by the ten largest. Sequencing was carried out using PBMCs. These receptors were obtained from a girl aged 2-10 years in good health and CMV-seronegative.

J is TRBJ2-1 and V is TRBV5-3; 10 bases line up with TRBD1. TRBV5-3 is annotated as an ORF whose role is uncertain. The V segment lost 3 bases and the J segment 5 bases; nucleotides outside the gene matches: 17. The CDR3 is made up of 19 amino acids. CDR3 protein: CARSSRDRGLLEGNNEQFF. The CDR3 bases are TGTGCCAGAAGCTCCCGGGACAGGGGCCTACTGGAGGGAAACAATGAGCAGTTCTTC.

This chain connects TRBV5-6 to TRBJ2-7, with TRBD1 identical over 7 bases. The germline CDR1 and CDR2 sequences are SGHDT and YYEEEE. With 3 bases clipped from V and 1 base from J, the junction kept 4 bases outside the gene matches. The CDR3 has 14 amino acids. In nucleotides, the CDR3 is TGTGCCAGCAGCTCACTACAGGGGTCCTACGAGCAGTACTTC. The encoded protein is CASSSLQGSYEQYF.

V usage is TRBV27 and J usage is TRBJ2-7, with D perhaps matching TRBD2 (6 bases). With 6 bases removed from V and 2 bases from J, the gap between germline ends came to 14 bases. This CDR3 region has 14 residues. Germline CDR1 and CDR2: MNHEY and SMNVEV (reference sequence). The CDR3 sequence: CASRNPGLPYEQYF. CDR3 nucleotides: TGTGCCAGCAGGAACCCGGGACTCCCCTACGAGCAGTACTTC.

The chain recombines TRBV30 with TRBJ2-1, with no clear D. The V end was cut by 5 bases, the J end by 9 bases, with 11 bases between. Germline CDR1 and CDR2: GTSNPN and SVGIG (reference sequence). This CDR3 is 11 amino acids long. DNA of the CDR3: TGTGCCTGGCAGGTTGCCGGTGAGCAGTTCTTC. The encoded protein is CAWQVAGEQFF.

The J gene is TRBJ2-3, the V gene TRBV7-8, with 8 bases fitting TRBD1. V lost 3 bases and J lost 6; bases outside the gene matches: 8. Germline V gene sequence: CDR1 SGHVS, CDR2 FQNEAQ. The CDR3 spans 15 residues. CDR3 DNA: TGTGCCAGCAGCTTCCCGGACAGGGCGGGGGATACGCAGTATTTT. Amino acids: CASSFPDRAGDTQYF.

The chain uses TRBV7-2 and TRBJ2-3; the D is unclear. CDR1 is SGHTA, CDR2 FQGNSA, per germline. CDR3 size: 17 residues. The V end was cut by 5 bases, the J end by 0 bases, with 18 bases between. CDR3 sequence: CASSRDKTSLSTDTQYF. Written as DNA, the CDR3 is TGTGCCAGCAGCCGCGATAAGACATCCCTAAGCACAGATACGCAGTATTTT.

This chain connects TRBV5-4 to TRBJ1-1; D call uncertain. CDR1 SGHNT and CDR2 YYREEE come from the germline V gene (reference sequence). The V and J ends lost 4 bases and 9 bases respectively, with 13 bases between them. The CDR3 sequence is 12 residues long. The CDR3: CASSAHRVKAFF. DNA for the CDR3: TGTGCCAGCAGCGCACACCGGGTGAAAGCTTTCTTT. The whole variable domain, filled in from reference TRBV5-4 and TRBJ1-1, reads ETGVTQSPTHLIKTRGQQVTLRCSSQSGHNTVSWYQQALGQGPQFIFQYYREEENGRGNFPPRFSGLQFPNYSSELNVNALELDDSALYLCASSAHRVKAFFGQGTRLTVV.

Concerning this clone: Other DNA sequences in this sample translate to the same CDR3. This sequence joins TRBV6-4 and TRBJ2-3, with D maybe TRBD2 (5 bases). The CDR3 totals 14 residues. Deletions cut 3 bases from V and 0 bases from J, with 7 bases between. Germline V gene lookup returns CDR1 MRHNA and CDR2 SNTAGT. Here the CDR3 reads CASSEGGSTDTQYF. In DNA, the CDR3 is TGTGCCAGCAGTGAGGGCGGGAGCACAGATACGCAGTATTTT.

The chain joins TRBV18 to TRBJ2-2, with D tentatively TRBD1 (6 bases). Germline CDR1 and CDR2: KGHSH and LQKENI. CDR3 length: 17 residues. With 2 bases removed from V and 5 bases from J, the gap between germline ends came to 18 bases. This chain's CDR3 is CASSPSLVSGETGELFF. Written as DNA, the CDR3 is TGTGCCAGCTCACCAAGCCTTGTGTCAGGGGAGACCGGGGAGCTGTTTTTT.

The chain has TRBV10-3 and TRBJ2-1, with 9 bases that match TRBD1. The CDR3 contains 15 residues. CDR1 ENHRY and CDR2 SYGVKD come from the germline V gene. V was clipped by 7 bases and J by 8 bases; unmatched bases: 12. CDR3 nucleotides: TGTGCCATCATCTTACCGGGACAGGGAATCGATGAGCAGTTCTTC. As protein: CAIILPGQGIDEQFF.